This T cell receptor beta chain was observed in a study of T cell responses to AZD1222 COVID-19 vaccine. The CDR3 sequence is 15 residues long. V was pared by 9 bases and J by 0 bases, with 17 bases between. Germline lookup yields CDR1 KGHDR and CDR2 SFDVKD. TCRdb's copy holds only in-frame clones and misses some; the assay was immunoSEQ multiplex PCR. There are more than 85,000 clones in the sample; roughly nine tenths occur only once, and approximately 16% lies in the top ten. This TCR derives from an adult in good health. Sequencing was performed on peripheral blood, taken on day 0 of AZD1222 vaccination. This chain uses TRBV24-1 with TRBJ2-7, with D possibly being TRBD1 or TRBD2 (6 bases each). CDR3 in amino acids: CATEGKGGSSYEQYF. DNA of the CDR3: TGTGCCACCGAAGGAAAGGGGGGCAGCTCCTACGAGCAGTACTTC.